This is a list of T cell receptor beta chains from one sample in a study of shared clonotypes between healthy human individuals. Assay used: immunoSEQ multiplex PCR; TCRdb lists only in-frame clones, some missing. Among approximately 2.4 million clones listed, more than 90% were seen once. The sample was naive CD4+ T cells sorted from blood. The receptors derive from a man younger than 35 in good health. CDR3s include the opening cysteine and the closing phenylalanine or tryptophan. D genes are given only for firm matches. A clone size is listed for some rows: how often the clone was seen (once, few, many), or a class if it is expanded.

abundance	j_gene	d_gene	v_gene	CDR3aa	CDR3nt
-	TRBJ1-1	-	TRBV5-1	CASSLFLGAAGTEAFF	TGCGCCAGCAGCTTGTTTCTGGGGGCGGCTGGGACTGAAGCTTTCTTT
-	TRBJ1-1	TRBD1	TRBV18	CASSQGENTEAFF	TGTGCCAGCTCCCAGGGGGAGAACACTGAAGCTTTCTTT
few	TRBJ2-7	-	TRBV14	CASSHAGYTIWWEQYF	TGTGCCAGCAGCCATGCTGGGTACACGATTTGGTGGGAGCAGTACTTC
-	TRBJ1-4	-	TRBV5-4	CASSSTRGTNEKLFF	TGTGCCAGCAGCTCCACCAGGGGAACTAATGAAAAACTGTTTTTT
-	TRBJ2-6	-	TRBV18	CASSLKASLSGANVLTF	TGTGCCAGCTCCCTAAAAGCCAGCCTCTCTGGGGCCAACGTCCTGACTTTC
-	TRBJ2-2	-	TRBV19	CASKEGGYTGELFF	TGTGCCAGTAAGGAGGGCGGTTACACCGGGGAGCTGTTTTTT
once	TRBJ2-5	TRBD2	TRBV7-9	CASSLVLAGSETQYF	TGTGCCAGCAGCTTAGTACTAGCGGGGTCAGAGACCCAGTACTTC
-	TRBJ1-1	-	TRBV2	CASTRVDTEAFF	TGTGCCAGCACCAGGGTGGACACTGAAGCTTTCTTT
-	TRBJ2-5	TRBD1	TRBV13	CASSLAQSGGQETQYF	TGTGCCAGCAGCTTAGCCCAATCAGGGGGCCAAGAGACCCAGTACTTC
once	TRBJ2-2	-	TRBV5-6	CASSFWGVDTGELFF	TGTGCCAGCAGCTTCTGGGGGGTGGACACCGGGGAGCTGTTTTTT
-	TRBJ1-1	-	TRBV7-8	CASSFPLPNTEAFF	TGTGCCAGCAGCTTTCCCCTCCCTAACACTGAAGCTTTCTTT
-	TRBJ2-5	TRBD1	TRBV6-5	CASSGQGLQETQYF	TGTGCCAGCAGTGGACAGGGTCTGCAAGAGACCCAGTACTTC
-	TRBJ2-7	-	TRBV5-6	CASSFGGYEQYF	TGTGCCAGCAGCTTCGGAGGTTACGAGCAGTACTTC
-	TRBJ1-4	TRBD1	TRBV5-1	CASSLEGGGEKLFF	TGCGCCAGCAGCTTGGAAGGGGGCGGTGAAAAACTGTTTTTT
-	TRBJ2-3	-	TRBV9	CASSVGAGGLLTDTQYF	TGTGCCAGCAGCGTAGGAGCGGGTGGCTTACTGACAGATACGCAGTATTTT
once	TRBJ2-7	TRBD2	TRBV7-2	CASSPGTSGYEQYF	TGTGCCAGCAGCCCCGGGACTAGCGGTTACGAGCAGTACTTC
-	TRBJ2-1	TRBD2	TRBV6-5	CASRRLAGENNEQFF	TGTGCCAGCAGAAGACTAGCGGGAGAGAACAATGAGCAGTTCTTC
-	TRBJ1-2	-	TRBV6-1	CATLPGHLANYGYTF	TGTGCCACCCTCCCGGGACACCTAGCTAACTATGGCTACACCTTC
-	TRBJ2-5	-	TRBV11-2	CASSFFTGRETQYF	TGTGCCAGCAGCTTCTTCACGGGGAGAGAGACCCAGTACTTC
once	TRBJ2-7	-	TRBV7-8	CASSLGLTGATYEQYF	TGTGCCAGCAGCTTAGGGTTGACAGGCGCTACCTACGAGCAGTACTTC
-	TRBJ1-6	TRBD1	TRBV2	CASIGQGAKNSPLHF	TGTGCCAGCATAGGTCAGGGGGCTAAGAATTCACCCCTCCACTTT
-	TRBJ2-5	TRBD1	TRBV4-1	CASSQAGQGAGWETQYF	TGCGCCAGCAGCCAGGCGGGGCAGGGGGCAGGTTGGGAGACCCAGTACTTC
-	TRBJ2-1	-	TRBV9	CASSFTNRGNEQFF	TGTGCCAGCAGCTTTACGAACCGGGGCAATGAGCAGTTCTTC
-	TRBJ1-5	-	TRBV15	CATSRETGHNNQPQHF	TGTGCCACCAGCAGAGAGACGGGGCACAACAATCAGCCCCAGCATTTT
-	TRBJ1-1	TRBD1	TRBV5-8	CASIRTTGANTEAFF	TGTGCCAGCATCCGCACAACAGGGGCCAACACTGAAGCTTTCTTT
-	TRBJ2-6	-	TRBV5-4	CASSRGGSGANVLTF	TGTGCCAGCAGCCGAGGCGGTTCTGGGGCCAACGTCCTGACTTTC
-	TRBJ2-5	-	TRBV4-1	CASSQPGDRQETQYF	TGCGCCAGCAGCCAGCCTGGGGACCGTCAAGAGACCCAGTACTTC
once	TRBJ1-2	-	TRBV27	CASSSSREGYGYTF	TGTGCCAGCAGTTCGTCCAGGGAGGGCTATGGCTACACCTTC
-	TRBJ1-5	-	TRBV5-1	CASSLALRDQPQHF	TGCGCCAGCAGCTTGGCTTTGAGGGATCAGCCCCAGCATTTT
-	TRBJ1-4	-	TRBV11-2	CASSLVGRGNEKLFF	TGTGCCAGCAGCTTAGTAGGGCGAGGTAATGAAAAACTGTTTTTT
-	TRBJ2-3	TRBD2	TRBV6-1	CASSDRLAGEASTDTQYF	TGTGCCAGCAGTGACCGACTAGCGGGAGAAGCTAGCACAGATACGCAGTATTTT
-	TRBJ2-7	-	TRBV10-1	CASSERGGNIFYEQYF	TGCGCCAGCAGTGAGCGGGGCGGTAACATTTTTTACGAGCAGTACTTC
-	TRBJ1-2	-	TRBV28	CASSGLNYGYTF	TGTGCCAGCAGCGGCTTAAACTATGGCTACACCTTC
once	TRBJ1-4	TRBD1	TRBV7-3	CASSPQEDREIRMTNEKLFF	TGTGCCAGCAGCCCTCAGGAGGACAGGGAAATAAGAATGACTAATGAAAAACTGTTTTTT
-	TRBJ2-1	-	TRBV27	CASSLRLVPARQFF	TGTGCCAGCAGTTTGCGGTTGGTGCCTGCGCGGCAGTTCTTC
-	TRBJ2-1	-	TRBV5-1	CASRLAYNEQFF	TGCGCCAGCAGACTAGCCTACAATGAGCAGTTCTTC
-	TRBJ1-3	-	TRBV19	CASSIGSGNTIYF	TGTGCCAGTAGTATCGGCTCTGGAAACACCATATATTTT
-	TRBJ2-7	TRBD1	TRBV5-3	CARRDRTGRNSYEQYF	TGTGCCAGAAGAGACAGGACAGGCCGGAACTCTTACGAGCAGTACTTC
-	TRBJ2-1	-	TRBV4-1	CASSQEGRKQFF	TGCGCCAGCAGCCAAGAGGGGAGAAAGCAGTTCTTC
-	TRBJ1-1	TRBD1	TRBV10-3	CAARDRDDSNTEAFF	TGTGCCGCCCGGGACAGGGACGACTCGAACACTGAAGCTTTCTTT
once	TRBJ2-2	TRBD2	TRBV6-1	CASSAAGGPAGELFF	TGTGCCAGCAGTGCTGCGGGAGGGCCGGCCGGGGAGCTGTTTTTT
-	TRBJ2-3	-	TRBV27	CASIPRKGGSTDTQYF	TGTGCCAGCATCCCAAGGAAGGGCGGGAGCACAGATACGCAGTATTTT
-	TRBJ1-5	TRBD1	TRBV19	CASRETGQQPQHF	TGTGCCAGTAGGGAGACGGGACAGCAGCCCCAGCATTTT